Listed below are T cell receptor beta chains from one sample, sequenced in a study of Graves' ophthalmopathy and Graves' hyperthyroidism. TCRdb re-derived calls from the multiplex PCR reads in MiXCR, one entry per CDR3 protein. This sample has about 370,000 distinct CDR3 sequences, with roughly 17% found just once. The sequenced material came from peripheral blood. These receptors were obtained from an adult woman with stable Graves' hyperthyroidism. Both conserved end residues are part of each CDR3. The D gene is left open where the match is weak. The listing skips clone size in some rows; elsewhere it reads once, few, many or a size class.

J | size | V | D | CDR3 | DNA
TRBJ1-2 | . | TRBV7-2 | TRBD1 | CASSLAAGTGVNYGYTF | TGTGCCAGCAGTTTAGCCGCCGGGACAGGGGTAAACTATGGCTACACCTTC
TRBJ2-7 | many | TRBV27 | . | CASRARPVSYEQYF | TGTGCCAGCAGAGCTCGGCCCGTCTCCTACGAGCAGTACTTC
TRBJ2-5 | many | TRBV6-5 | . | CASSYEGAQETQYF | TGTGCCAGCAGTTATGAAGGGGCGCAGGAGACCCAGTACTTC
TRBJ1-2 | . | TRBV11-2 | TRBD1 | CASSPRQGLIPRGYTF | TGTGCCAGCAGCCCCCGACAGGGGTTGATCCCACGTGGCTACACCTTC
TRBJ2-2 | few | TRBV11-2 | . | CASLAGTNTGELFF | TGTGCCAGCTTGGCGGGAACGAACACCGGGGAGCTGTTTTTT
TRBJ1-3 | . | TRBV12-3/TRBV12-4 | . | CASKWASSGNTIYF | TGTGCCAGCAAGTGGGCTAGCTCTGGAAACACCATATATTTT
TRBJ2-2 | many | TRBV6-1 | . | CASSEVWGRIKHTGELFF | TGTGCCAGCAGTGAAGTATGGGGACGGATAAAACACACCGGGGAGCTGTTTTTT
TRBJ1-4 | few | TRBV10-2 | . | CASSESEDEKLFF | TGCGCCAGCAGTGAGTCTGAGGATGAAAAACTGTTTTTT
TRBJ1-5 | . | TRBV6-1 | TRBD1 | CASRKGAGNQPQHF | TGTGCCAGCAGAAAGGGGGCAGGCAATCAGCCCCAGCATTTT
TRBJ1-1 | few | TRBV6-5 | . | CASSYSPPSNTEAFF | TGTGCCAGCAGTTACTCCCCCCCATCGAACACTGAAGCTTTCTTT
TRBJ1-3 | many | TRBV20-1 | . | CSARDRGESGNTIYF | TGCAGTGCTAGAGACAGAGGGGAGTCTGGAAACACCATATATTTT
TRBJ2-7 | many | TRBV7-2 | TRBD1 | CASSRQGDYEQYF | TGTGCCAGCAGCCGACAGGGGGACTACGAGCAGTACTTC
TRBJ2-5 | . | TRBV5-1 | . | CASSAGTQETQYF | TGCGCCAGCAGCGCCGGGACTCAAGAGACCCAGTACTTC
TRBJ1-1 | . | TRBV6-5 | . | CASSYAGAEAFF | TGTGCCAGCAGTTACGCGGGCGCTGAAGCTTTCTTT
TRBJ1-5 | many | TRBV6-1 | . | CASSEGHRNQPQHF | TGTGCCAGCAGTGAGGGACACCGCAATCAGCCCCAGCATTTT
TRBJ1-1 | many | TRBV29-1 | . | CSVVRPGGSNTEAFF | TGCAGCGTTGTGCGCCCCGGAGGTTCTAACACTGAAGCTTTCTTT
TRBJ2-4 | many | TRBV3-1 | . | CASSHQGVAKNIQYF | TGTGCCAGCAGCCACCAAGGGGTAGCCAAAAACATTCAGTACTTC
TRBJ2-2 | many | TRBV6-2/TRBV6-3 | . | CASRRTTNTGELFF | TGTGCCAGCAGACGGACAACGAACACCGGGGAGCTGTTTTTT
TRBJ1-1 | many | TRBV7-7 | . | CASSLAEGTEAFF | TGTGCTAGCAGCTTAGCCGAGGGCACTGAAGCTTTCTTT
TRBJ2-5 | many | TRBV4-1 | . | CASSQVGRQETQYF | TGCGCCAGCAGCCAAGTGGGGCGGCAAGAGACCCAGTACTTC
TRBJ1-1 | many | TRBV6-1 | . | CASQRAARDRAFF | TGTGCCAGCCAAAGGGCAGCCCGGGATAGGGCTTTCTTT
TRBJ2-7 | many | TRBV27 | TRBD2 | CASSSSGAYEQYF | TGTGCCAGCAGTTCTAGCGGTGCCTACGAGCAGTACTTC
TRBJ2-7 | many | TRBV6-2/TRBV6-3 | TRBD2 | CASSYDGRASYEQYF | TGTGCCAGCAGTTACGACGGGAGGGCCTCCTACGAGCAGTACTTC
TRBJ2-5 | many | TRBV14 | TRBD2 | CASSQRSGRSETQYF | TGTGCCAGCAGCCAGCGAAGCGGGAGAAGCGAGACCCAGTACTTC
TRBJ1-3 | many | TRBV27 | TRBD1 | CASSMTGFIGNTIYF | TGTGCCAGCAGTATGACAGGGTTTATCGGAAACACCATATATTTT
TRBJ2-7 | many | TRBV24-1 | . | CATSDSDGGASYEQYF | TGTGCCACCAGTGACTCCGATGGAGGCGCTTCCTACGAGCAGTACTTC
TRBJ1-1 | many | TRBV20-1 | TRBD1 | CSAPGTGHTEAFF | TGCAGTGCTCCCGGGACAGGGCACACTGAAGCTTTCTTT
TRBJ1-2 | . | TRBV7-3 | TRBD1 | CASSLETGDGYTF | TGTGCCAGCAGCTTAGAGACAGGGGACGGCTACACCTTC
TRBJ2-5 | . | TRBV20-1 | TRBD2 | CSASGSSGGMLRSQYF | TGCAGTGCTAGCGGGTCTAGCGGGGGGATGCTTAGGTCCCAGTACTTC
TRBJ1-1 | many | TRBV6-1 | TRBD1 | CASSESPGQGGTEAFF | TGTGCCAGCAGTGAAAGCCCGGGACAGGGAGGCACTGAAGCTTTCTTT
TRBJ1-1 | many | TRBV5-6 | . | CASSLASGGNTEAFF | TGTGCCAGCAGCTTGGCCAGCGGCGGGAACACTGAAGCTTTCTTT
TRBJ2-7 | . | TRBV6-1 | TRBD1 | CASSEVQGAVEQYF | TGTGCCAGCAGTGAAGTACAGGGGGCGGTCGAGCAGTACTTC
TRBJ1-5 | many | TRBV6-4 | . | CASSPRGGQYSNQPQHF | TGTGCCAGCAGTCCTCGAGGGGGACAATATAGCAATCAGCCCCAGCATTTT
TRBJ1-2 | many | TRBV24-1 | TRBD1 | CATSDSGPSDRFGYTF | TGTGCCACCAGTGATTCGGGCCCTTCGGACAGGTTTGGCTACACCTTC
TRBJ1-5 | few | TRBV6-2/TRBV6-3 | . | CASRLAGGNQPQHF | TGTGCCAGCAGGTTAGCAGGGGGCAATCAGCCCCAGCATTTT
TRBJ2-5 | many | TRBV12-3/TRBV12-4 | . | CASSGVETQYF | TGTGCCAGCAGTGGGGTGGAGACCCAGTACTTC
TRBJ2-7 | many | TRBV28 | . | CASSFGRFLSYEQYF | TGTGCCAGCAGTTTCGGACGGTTTCTCTCCTACGAGCAGTACTTC
TRBJ2-7 | . | TRBV5-1 | . | CASSLGPSTGHGQYF | TGCGCCAGCAGCTTGGGACCCTCAACAGGGCACGGGCAGTACTTC
TRBJ2-7 | . | TRBV25-1 | . | CASTRDGSLKQYF | TGTGCCAGCACCCGGGACGGCTCTTTGAAGCAGTACTTC
TRBJ2-2 | many | TRBV20-1 | . | CSARADTTGELFF | TGCAGTGCTAGGGCCGACACCACCGGGGAGCTGTTTTTT
TRBJ1-1 | many | TRBV9 | . | CASTPNGGDLNTEAFF | TGTGCCAGCACGCCTAACGGAGGGGACCTGAACACTGAAGCTTTCTTT
TRBJ1-1 | many | TRBV6-2/TRBV6-3 | . | CASSRKPNTEAFF | TGTGCCAGCAGTCGAAAGCCGAACACTGAAGCTTTCTTT
TRBJ2-2 | . | TRBV6-1 | . | CASSPSEGAASGELFF | TGTGCCAGCAGCCCTTCGGAGGGGGCCGCTTCCGGGGAGCTGTTTTTT
TRBJ2-5 | . | TRBV12-3/TRBV12-4 | . | CASSSQGGLAQYF | TGTGCCAGCAGTTCTCAGGGGGGGTTGGCCCAGTACTTC
TRBJ2-2 | many | TRBV29-1 | . | CSVLTGNTGELFF | TGCAGCGTCCTGACGGGGAACACCGGGGAGCTGTTTTTT
TRBJ1-1 | many | TRBV6-5 | . | CASSPGPYTEAFF | TGTGCCAGCAGTCCCGGGCCATACACTGAAGCTTTCTTT
TRBJ1-1 | many | TRBV28 | . | CASSLVGDTEAFF | TGTGCCAGCAGTTTAGTAGGGGACACTGAAGCTTTCTTT
TRBJ2-7 | . | TRBV11-2 | . | CASSFVRDYEQYF | TGTGCCAGTAGCTTCGTCCGTGACTACGAGCAGTACTTC